This T cell receptor beta chain was retrieved from a study of cytomegalovirus exposure and HLA in healthy donors. Whole-study results and caveats: In a later analysis, specific HLA alleles were associated with approximately 16,000 TCR beta sequences at a 0.05 false discovery rate. Further analysis, carried out later, found HLA-associated TCR beta chains more clonally expanded than equally common other chains. The study labeled fewer than 200 TCR beta chains cytomegalovirus-associated. A link between a missense DCLRE1C variant and TCR beta V- and J-gene trimming emerged from a later analysis.

13 Jbeta primers and 60 Vbeta primers were used for the PCR. Produced via immunoSEQ multiplex PCR; TCRdb's table is partial and in-frame only. The sample lists 55,000 to 65,000 clones, around 77% occurring once. Germline V CDR1 and CDR2: SGHRS, YFSETQ. This CDR3 is built from 15 residues. Trimming removed 0 bases from V and 3 bases from J; junction bases left unmatched: 2. In regard to this clone: Its antigen is as yet unknown.

The sequence was obtained from a middle-aged woman in good health and CMV-seropositive. The chain joins TRBV5-1 to TRBJ2-3; 9 bases map to TRBD2. Input material: PBMCs. CDR3 in DNA: TGCGCCAGCAGCTTGGGCGGGGGGGCAACAGATACGCAGTATTTT. It is translated as CASSLGGGATDTQYF.